These 3 T cell receptor beta chains were sequenced from one sample in a study of blood T cell repertoires in COVID-19. Sequenced by immunoSEQ multiplex PCR; TCRdb stores in-frame clones only, minus some. Of around 75,000 clones in the sample, roughly four fifths were seen once. Sequencing was performed on peripheral blood. The source is a man aged 45-65 years with COVID-19, enrolled during active disease.

The chain is built from TRBV5-1 and TRBJ2-2, with TRBD2 identical over 9 bases. V gave up 4 bases and J gave up 2 bases; unmatched junction bases: 3. The germline V gene has CDR1 SGHRS and CDR2 YFSETQ. The CDR3 covers 15 residues. The DNA for the CDR3 is TGCGCCAGCAGCCTGACTAGCGGAAACACCGGGGAGCTGTTTTTT. This gives the protein CASSLTSGNTGELFF.

The gene calls are TRBV6-1 and TRBJ2-3; D is perhaps TRBD2 (7 bases). Trimming left V 4 bases short and J 2 bases short, with 16 bases between. The germline gives CDR1 MNHNS, CDR2 SASEGT. The CDR3 contains 16 residues. The CDR3 loop is CASSGDWRGLTDTQYF. CDR3 DNA sequence: TGTGCCAGCAGTGGGGACTGGCGGGGGCTCACAGATACGCAGTATTTT.

The V and J genes are TRBV4-1 and TRBJ2-1; D is ambiguous. V lost 4 bases and J 7 bases, leaving 5 bases between the germline ends. The CDR3 has 11 amino acids. Germline V lookup: CDR1 MGHRA, CDR2 YSYEKL. Here the CDR3 reads CASSPGNEQFF. CDR3 nucleotide sequence: TGCGCCAGCAGCCCAGGTAATGAGCAGTTCTTC.